A selection of T cell receptor beta chains follows, all from one sample in a study of cytomegalovirus exposure and HLA in healthy donors. The method was immunoSEQ multiplex PCR; TCRdb's version includes in-frame clones alone and lacks a portion of them. The table shows 21,000 or so clones, with around 97% occurring only once. Sequences were obtained from PBMCs. The origin of the receptors is a man younger than 45 in good health and CMV-seropositive. The CDR3 runs from the conserved cysteine through the conserved F or W. The order of the fields is J gene, V gene, D gene, clone size, CDR3 DNA, CDR3 protein. D genes are given only for firm matches. Clone sizes are given selectively: once, few, many, or a class where the clone is expanded.

TRBJ2-1 | TRBV5-4 | - | once | TGTGCCAGCAGCTTGGCCAGGGCAGCTAACAATGAGCAGTTCTTC | CASSLARAANNEQFF
TRBJ2-7 | TRBV15 | - | - | TGTGCCACCAGCAGAGATTTTAACTACGAGCAGTACTTC | CATSRDFNYEQYF
TRBJ2-5 | TRBV28 | TRBD1 | - | TGTGCCAGCAGTTTATCAGGGGGCGTTTCGGGGGAGACCCAGTACTTC | CASSLSGGVSGETQYF
TRBJ2-1 | TRBV18 | - | - | TGTGCCAGCTCATGGGGCCCCCATTACAATGAGCAGTTCTTC | CASSWGPHYNEQFF
TRBJ2-7 | TRBV28 | TRBD2 | - | TGTGCCAGCAGTTCTAGCGGGAGGGCGGGGGACGAGCAGTACTTC | CASSSSGRAGDEQYF
TRBJ2-3 | TRBV5-4 | TRBD2 | - | TGTGCCAGCAGCTTCAGACTAGCGGTGACAGATACGCAGTATTTT | CASSFRLAVTDTQYF
TRBJ1-2 | TRBV6-5 | TRBD1 | - | TGTGCCAGCAGTTCAACAGGGGGCGCATGGGGCTACACCTTC | CASSSTGGAWGYTF
TRBJ2-7 | TRBV7-9 | - | - | TGTGCCAGCAGCTTACCCCTCCGACTGCTCCCGTGGCAGTACTTC | CASSLPLRLLPWQYF
TRBJ2-2 | TRBV27 | - | - | TGTGCCAGCAGTTTAATCTCGAACACCGGGGAGCTGTTTTTT | CASSLISNTGELFF
TRBJ2-7 | TRBV9 | TRBD2 | - | TGTGCCAGCAGCCCGAGGACTAGCGGGAGGTACGAGCAGTACTTC | CASSPRTSGRYEQYF
TRBJ1-3 | TRBV19 | - | - | TGTGCCAGTAGTAGAAGGGGCTCTGGAAACACCATATATTTT | CASSRRGSGNTIYF
TRBJ2-7 | TRBV19 | - | - | TGTGCCAGTAGTATTAGCGTCAGAGGGATTGGCGAGCAGTACTTC | CASSISVRGIGEQYF
TRBJ2-7 | TRBV5-1 | TRBD1 | few | TGCGCCAGCAGAGGGACAGGTAAAGGCGAGCAGTACTTC | CASRGTGKGEQYF
TRBJ2-1 | TRBV19 | TRBD2 | once | TGTGCCAGTAGTGACCTGGGACTAGCGGGACGAGAGCAGTTCTTC | CASSDLGLAGREQFF
TRBJ2-5 | TRBV11-2 | TRBD2 | - | TGTGCCAGCAGCCTTCTGAGTCGGACGACTAGCGTAGAGACCCAGTACTTC | CASSLLSRTTSVETQYF
TRBJ1-1 | TRBV28 | TRBD1 | - | TGTGCCAGCAGTTTTCGAGGGGGCGCGCGAGCTTTCTTT | CASSFRGGARAFF
TRBJ2-3 | TRBV27 | - | - | TGTGCCAGCAGCCGGGTCATACGTCAACCTAGATCTCGCACAGATACGCAGTATTTT | CASSRVIRQPRSRTDTQYF
TRBJ2-5 | TRBV6-1 | - | - | TGTGCCAGCAGTGAAAAGTCCTTGGGAACAGGAAAACAAGAGACCCAGTACTTC | CASSEKSLGTGKQETQYF
TRBJ2-3 | TRBV28 | - | - | TGTGCCAGCAGTTTTGGGGCGCCAGGCACAGATACGCAGTATTTT | CASSFGAPGTDTQYF
TRBJ2-5 | TRBV5-4 | TRBD2 | few | TGTGCCAGCAGCTTAGGAGCGGGAGGGTCCCAAGAGACCCAGTACTTC | CASSLGAGGSQETQYF
TRBJ2-1 | TRBV13 | TRBD2 | - | TGTGCCAGCAGCTTAAAGAGCGGGAGGAGGTATGAGCAGTTCTTC | CASSLKSGRRYEQFF
TRBJ2-1 | TRBV2 | - | - | TGTGCCAGCAGTGATAGGCTAGTTTCCTACAATGAGCAGTTCTTC | CASSDRLVSYNEQFF
TRBJ2-7 | TRBV4-2 | TRBD2 | - | TGTGCCAGCAGCCGGGACTACTTCTACGAGCAGTACTTC | CASSRDYFYEQYF
TRBJ2-4 | TRBV5-1 | - | - | TGCGCCAGCAGCTTTGATACAGGGAAAAACATTCAGTACTTC | CASSFDTGKNIQYF
TRBJ2-6 | TRBV2 | - | - | TGTGCCAGCAATAGCGCCCCCCACTCTGGGGCCAACGTCCTGACTTTC | CASNSAPHSGANVLTF
TRBJ2-5 | TRBV9 | - | - | TGTGCCAGGACCTTGAGTTCAGGGGAGACCCAGTACTTC | CARTLSSGETQYF
TRBJ1-2 | TRBV29-1 | - | - | TGCAGCGTTGAAGACACTCTCATAGCCGACTATGGCTACACCTTC | CSVEDTLIADYGYTF
TRBJ2-2 | TRBV25-1 | - | - | TGTGCCAGCAGTGACAGGGTCGGCGGGGAGCTGTTTTTT | CASSDRVGGELFF
TRBJ1-2 | TRBV6-5 | - | - | TGTGCCAGCAGTCAGACACTTAACTATGGCTACACCTTC | CASSQTLNYGYTF
TRBJ2-3 | TRBV4-2 | - | - | TGTGCCAGCAGCCAAGATAGAGGGATGGGCACAGATACGCAGTATTTT | CASSQDRGMGTDTQYF
TRBJ2-7 | TRBV2 | - | - | TGTGCCAGCAGCGTCCGCGAGCAGTACTTC | CASSVREQYF
TRBJ2-7 | TRBV5-1 | TRBD1 | once | TGCGCCAGCAGCCCGAGGGACAGCGATTACGAGCAGTACTTC | CASSPRDSDYEQYF
TRBJ1-2 | TRBV2 | - | - | TGTGCCAGCAGAGCCGATACAGGGTTCGGCTATGGCTACACCTTC | CASRADTGFGYGYTF